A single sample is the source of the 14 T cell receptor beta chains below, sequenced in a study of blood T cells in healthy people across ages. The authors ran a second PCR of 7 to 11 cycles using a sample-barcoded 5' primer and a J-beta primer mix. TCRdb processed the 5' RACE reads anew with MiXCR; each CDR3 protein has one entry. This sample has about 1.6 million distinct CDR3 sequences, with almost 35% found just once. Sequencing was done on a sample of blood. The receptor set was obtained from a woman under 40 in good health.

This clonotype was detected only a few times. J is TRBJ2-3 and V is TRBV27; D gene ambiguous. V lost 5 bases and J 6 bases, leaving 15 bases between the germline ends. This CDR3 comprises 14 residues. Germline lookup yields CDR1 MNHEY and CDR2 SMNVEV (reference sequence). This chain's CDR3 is CASSPLSLVDTQYF. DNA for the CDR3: TGTGCCAGCAGTCCCTTGAGTCTCGTCGATACGCAGTATTTT.

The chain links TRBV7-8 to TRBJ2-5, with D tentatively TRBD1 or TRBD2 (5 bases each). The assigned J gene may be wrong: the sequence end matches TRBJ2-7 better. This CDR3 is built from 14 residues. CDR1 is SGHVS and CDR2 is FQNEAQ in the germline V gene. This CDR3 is CASSLELSGTEQYF. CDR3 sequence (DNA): TGTGCCAGCAGCTTAGAGCTTTCGGGGACCGAGCAGTACTTC.

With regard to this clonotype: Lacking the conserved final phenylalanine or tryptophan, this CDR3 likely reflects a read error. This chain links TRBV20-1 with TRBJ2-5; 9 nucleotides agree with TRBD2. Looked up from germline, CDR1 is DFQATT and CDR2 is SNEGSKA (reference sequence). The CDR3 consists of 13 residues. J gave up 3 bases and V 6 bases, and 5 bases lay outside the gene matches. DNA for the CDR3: TGCAGTGCGGAATCTAGCGGGGAAGAGACCCAGTACGTC. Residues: CSAESSGEETQYV.

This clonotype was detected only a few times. In DNA, the CDR3 is TGTGCCAGCAGCCTAGCAAGTCAGCAGTTCTTC. As protein: CASSLASQQFF. V usage is TRBV9 and J usage is TRBJ2-1, with D perhaps TRBD2 (5 bases). The V gene's germline CDR1 is SGDLS and CDR2 YYNGEE. The CDR3 covers 11 residues. V lost 4 bases and J lost 11, with 10 bases in between.

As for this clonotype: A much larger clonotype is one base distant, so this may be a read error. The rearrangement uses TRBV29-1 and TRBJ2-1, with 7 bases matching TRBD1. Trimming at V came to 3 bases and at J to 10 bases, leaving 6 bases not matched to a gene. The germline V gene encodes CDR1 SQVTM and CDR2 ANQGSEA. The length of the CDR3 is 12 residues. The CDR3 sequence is CSVDEGAEEQFF. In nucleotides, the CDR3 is TGCAGCGTTGACGAGGGGGCTGAGGAGCAGTTCTTC.

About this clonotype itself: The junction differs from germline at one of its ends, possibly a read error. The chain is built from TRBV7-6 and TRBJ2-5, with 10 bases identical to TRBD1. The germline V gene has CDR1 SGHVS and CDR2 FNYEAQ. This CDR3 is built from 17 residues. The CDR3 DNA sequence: TGTGCCAGCAGCTTAGCGATAGTGGGACAGGGGCCAGAGACCCGGTACTTC. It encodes CASSLAIVGQGPETRYF.

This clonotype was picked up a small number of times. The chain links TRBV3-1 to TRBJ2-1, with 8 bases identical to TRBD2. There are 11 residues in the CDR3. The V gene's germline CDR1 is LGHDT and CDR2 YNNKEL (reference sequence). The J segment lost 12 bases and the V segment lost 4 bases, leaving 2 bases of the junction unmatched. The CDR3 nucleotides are TGTGCCAGCAGCCGGGCGGGAGGGCAGTTCTTC. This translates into CASSRAGGQFF.

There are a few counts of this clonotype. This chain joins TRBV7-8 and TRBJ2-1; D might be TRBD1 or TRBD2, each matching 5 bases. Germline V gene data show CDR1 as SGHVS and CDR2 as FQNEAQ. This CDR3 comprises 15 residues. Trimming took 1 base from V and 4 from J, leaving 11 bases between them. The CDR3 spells CASSLVRGEYNEQFF. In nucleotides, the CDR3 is TGTGCCAGCAGCTTAGTACGGGGCGAATACAATGAGCAGTTCTTC.

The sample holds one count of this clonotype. The CDR3 DNA reads as TGCAGTGCTAACCACCCGTTGGGGGAGCAGTTCTTC. Protein: CSANHPLGEQFF. The V gene is TRBV20-1, the J gene TRBJ2-1, with D uncertain. Trimming shortened V by 4 bases and J by 10 bases, and 14 bases separated the two germline ends. This CDR3 spans 12 amino acids. CDR1 is DFQATT and CDR2 is SNEGSKA in the germline V gene (reference sequence).

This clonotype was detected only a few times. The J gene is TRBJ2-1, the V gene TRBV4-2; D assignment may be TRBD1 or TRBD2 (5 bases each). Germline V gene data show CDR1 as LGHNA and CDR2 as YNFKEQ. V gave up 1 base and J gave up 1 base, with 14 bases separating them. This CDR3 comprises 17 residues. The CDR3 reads CASSQGGTQISYNEQFF. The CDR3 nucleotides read TGTGCCAGCAGCCAAGGGGGGACCCAAATATCCTACAATGAGCAGTTCTTC.

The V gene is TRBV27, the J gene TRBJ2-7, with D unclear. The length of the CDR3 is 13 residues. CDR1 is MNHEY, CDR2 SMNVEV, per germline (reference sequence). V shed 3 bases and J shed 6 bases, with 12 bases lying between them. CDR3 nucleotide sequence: TGTGCCAGCAGTTTTACACCATTTGGCGAGCAGTACTTC. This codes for CASSFTPFGEQYF.

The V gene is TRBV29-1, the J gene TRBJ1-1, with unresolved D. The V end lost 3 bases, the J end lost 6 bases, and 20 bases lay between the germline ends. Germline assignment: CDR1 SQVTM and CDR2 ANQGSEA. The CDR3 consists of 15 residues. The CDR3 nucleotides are TGCAGCGTTGATGGCCCCGGAGGTACTAGGGCTGAAGCTTTCTTT. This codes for CSVDGPGGTRAEAFF.

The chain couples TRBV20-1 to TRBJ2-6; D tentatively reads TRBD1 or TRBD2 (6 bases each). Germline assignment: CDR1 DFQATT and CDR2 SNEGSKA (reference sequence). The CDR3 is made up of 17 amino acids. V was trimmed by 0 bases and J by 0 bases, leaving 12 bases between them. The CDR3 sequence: CSARDGGQSSGANVLTF. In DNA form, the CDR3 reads TGCAGTGCTAGAGATGGGGGGCAGTCCTCTGGGGCCAACGTCCTGACTTTC.

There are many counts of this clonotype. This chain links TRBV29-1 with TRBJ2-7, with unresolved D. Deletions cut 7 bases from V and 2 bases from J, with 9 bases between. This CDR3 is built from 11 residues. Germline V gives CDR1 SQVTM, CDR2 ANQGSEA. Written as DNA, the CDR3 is TGCAGCGGTGTCTCAGCCTACGAGCAGTACTTC. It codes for CSGVSAYEQYF.